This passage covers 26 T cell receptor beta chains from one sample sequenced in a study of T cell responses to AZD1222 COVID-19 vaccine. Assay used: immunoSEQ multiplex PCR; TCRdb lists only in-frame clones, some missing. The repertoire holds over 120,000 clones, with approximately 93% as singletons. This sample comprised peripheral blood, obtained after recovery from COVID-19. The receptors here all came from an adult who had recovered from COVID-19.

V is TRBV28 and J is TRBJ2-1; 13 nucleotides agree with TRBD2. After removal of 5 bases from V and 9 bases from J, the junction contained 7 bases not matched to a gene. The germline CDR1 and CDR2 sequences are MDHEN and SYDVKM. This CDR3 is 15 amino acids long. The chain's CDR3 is CASSKRTSGRVEQFF. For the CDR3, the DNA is TGTGCCAGCAGTAAAAGGACTAGCGGGAGAGTTGAGCAGTTCTTC.

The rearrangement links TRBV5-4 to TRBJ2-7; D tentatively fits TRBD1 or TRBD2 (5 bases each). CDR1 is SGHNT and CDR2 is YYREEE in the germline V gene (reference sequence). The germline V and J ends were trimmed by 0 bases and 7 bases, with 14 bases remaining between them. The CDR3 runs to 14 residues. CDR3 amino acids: CASSLAASSGEQYF. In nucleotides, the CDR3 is TGTGCCAGCAGCTTGGCGGCTAGCTCAGGGGAGCAGTACTTC. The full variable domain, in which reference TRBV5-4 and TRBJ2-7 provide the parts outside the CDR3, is ETGVTQSPTHLIKTRGQQVTLRCSSQSGHNTVSWYQQALGQGPQFIFQYYREEENGRGNFPPRFSGLQFPNYSSELNVNALELDDSALYLCASSLAASSGEQYFGPGTRLTVT.

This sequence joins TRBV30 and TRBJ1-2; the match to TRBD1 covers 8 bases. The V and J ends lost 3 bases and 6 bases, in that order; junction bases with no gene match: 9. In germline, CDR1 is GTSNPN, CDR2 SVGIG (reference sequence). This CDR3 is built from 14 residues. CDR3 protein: CAWSADRGRNGYTF. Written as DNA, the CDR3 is TGTGCCTGGAGCGCTGACAGGGGAAGAAATGGCTACACCTTC.

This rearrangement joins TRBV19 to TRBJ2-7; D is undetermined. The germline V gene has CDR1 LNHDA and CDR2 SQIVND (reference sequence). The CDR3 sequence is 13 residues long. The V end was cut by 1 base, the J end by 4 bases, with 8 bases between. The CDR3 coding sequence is TGTGCCAGTAGTATAGGGCAGGCTTACGAGCAGTACTTC. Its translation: CASSIGQAYEQYF.

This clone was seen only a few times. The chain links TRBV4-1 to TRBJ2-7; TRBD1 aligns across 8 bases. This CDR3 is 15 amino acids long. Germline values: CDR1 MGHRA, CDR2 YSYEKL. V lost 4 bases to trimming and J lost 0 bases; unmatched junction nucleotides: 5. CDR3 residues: CASSRTGTGSYEQYF. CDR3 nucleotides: TGCGCCAGCAGCCGAACCGGGACAGGCTCCTACGAGCAGTACTTC.

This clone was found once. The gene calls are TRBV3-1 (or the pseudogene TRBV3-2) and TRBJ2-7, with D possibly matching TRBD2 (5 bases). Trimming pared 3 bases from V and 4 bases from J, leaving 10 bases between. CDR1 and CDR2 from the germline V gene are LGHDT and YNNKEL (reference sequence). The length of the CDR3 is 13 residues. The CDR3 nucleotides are TGTGCCAGCAGCCATGGACTCCTATACGAGCAGTACTTC. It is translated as CASSHGLLYEQYF.

The CDR3 DNA follows: TGTGCCAGCAGTTTCTCCGGGGCGTTGAACACTGAAGCTTTCTTT. The encoded protein is CASSFSGALNTEAFF. The V and J genes are TRBV28 and TRBJ1-1; maybe TRBD1 (5 bases). The CDR3 has 15 residues. The germline V gene encodes CDR1 MDHEN and CDR2 SYDVKM. V was shortened by 3 bases and J by 0 bases, with 11 bases between the two germline ends.

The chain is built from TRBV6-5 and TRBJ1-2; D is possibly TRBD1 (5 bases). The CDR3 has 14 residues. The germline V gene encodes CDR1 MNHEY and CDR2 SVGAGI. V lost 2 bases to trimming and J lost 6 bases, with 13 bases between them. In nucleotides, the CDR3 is TGTGCCAGCAGTTACGGGCCAGGGTACGATGGCTACACCTTC. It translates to CASSYGPGYDGYTF.

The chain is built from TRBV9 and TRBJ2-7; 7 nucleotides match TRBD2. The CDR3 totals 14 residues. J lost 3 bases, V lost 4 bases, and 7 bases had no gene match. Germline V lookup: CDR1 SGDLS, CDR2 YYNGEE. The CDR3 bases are TGTGCCAGCAGCCGGGAGGACTCCCGCTACGAGCAGTACTTC. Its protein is CASSREDSRYEQYF.

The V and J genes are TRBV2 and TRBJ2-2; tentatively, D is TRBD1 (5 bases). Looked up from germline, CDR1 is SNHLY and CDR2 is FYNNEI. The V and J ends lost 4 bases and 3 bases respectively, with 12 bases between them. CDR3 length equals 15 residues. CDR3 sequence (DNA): TGTGCCAGCAGTGTTCTTGACAGTTACACCGGGGAGCTGTTTTTT. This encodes CASSVLDSYTGELFF.

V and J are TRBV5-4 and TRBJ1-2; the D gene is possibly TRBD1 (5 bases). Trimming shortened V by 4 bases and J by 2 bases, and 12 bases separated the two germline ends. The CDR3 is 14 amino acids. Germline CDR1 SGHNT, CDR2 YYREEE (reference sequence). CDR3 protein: CASSPSGGNYGYTF. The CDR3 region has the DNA TGTGCCAGCAGCCCCTCTGGGGGGAACTATGGCTACACCTTC.

The CDR3 reads CASSFRDRASYEQYF. CDR3 in DNA: TGTGCCAGCAGTTTCCGGGACAGGGCGTCATACGAGCAGTACTTC. This chain links TRBV28 with TRBJ2-7, with TRBD1 matching 9 bases. The CDR3 runs 15 residues. Germline CDR1 MDHEN, CDR2 SYDVKM. V dropped 3 bases and J dropped 4; count of bases not matched to a gene: 7.

The CDR3 DNA follows: TGTGCCAGCAGCCCCGACAGGGGGCTCGGAAACACCATATATTTT. The encoded protein is CASSPDRGLGNTIYF. The rearrangement uses TRBV28 and TRBJ1-3; 10 bases agree with TRBD1. Losses at the gene ends were 6 bases for V and 4 bases for J; bases not matched to a gene: 6. Germline CDR1 reads MDHEN; CDR2 reads SYDVKM. The CDR3 covers 15 residues.

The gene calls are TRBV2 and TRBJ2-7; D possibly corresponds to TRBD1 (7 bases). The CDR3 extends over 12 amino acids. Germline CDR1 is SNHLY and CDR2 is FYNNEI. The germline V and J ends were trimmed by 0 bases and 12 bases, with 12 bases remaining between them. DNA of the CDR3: TGTGCCAGCAGTGAAGCTCAGGGGGGCCGGTACTTC. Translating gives CASSEAQGGRYF.

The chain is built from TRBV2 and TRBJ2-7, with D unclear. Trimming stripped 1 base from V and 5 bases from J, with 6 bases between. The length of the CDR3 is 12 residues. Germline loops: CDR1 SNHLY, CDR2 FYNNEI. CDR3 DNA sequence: TGTGCCAGCAGTGAAGAGTATGACGAGCAGTACTTC. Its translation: CASSEEYDEQYF.

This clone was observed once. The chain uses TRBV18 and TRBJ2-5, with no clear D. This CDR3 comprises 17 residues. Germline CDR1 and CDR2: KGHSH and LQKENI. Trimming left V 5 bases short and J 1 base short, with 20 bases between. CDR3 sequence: CASSWSLNPALQETQYF. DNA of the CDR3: TGTGCCAGCTCATGGAGCCTGAACCCTGCTCTCCAAGAGACCCAGTACTTC.

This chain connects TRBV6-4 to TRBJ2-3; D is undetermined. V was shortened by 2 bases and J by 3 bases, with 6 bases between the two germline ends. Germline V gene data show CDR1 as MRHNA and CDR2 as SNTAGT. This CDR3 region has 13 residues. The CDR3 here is CASSDRATDTQYF. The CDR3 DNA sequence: TGTGCCAGCAGTGACCGGGCAACAGATACGCAGTATTTT.

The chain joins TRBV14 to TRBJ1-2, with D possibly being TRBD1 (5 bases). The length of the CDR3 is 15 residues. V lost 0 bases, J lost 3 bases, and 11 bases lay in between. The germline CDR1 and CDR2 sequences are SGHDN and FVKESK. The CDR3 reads CASSQDRWGDYGYTF. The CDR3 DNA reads TGTGCCAGCAGCCAAGATCGGTGGGGGGACTATGGCTACACCTTC.

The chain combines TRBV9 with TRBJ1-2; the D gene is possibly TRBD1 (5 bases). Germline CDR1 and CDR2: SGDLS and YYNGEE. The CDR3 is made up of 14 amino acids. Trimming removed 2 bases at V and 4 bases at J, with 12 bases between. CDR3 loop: CASSVTGEGYGYTF. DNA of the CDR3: TGTGCCAGCAGCGTTACGGGGGAGGGCTATGGCTACACCTTC.

The DNA of the CDR3 is TGTGCCAGCAGCCAACCAGCCACTGAAGCTTTCTTT. Translated, it gives CASSQPATEAFF. The chain employs TRBV3-1 (or the pseudogene TRBV3-2) and TRBJ1-1, with no clear D. Germline lookup yields CDR1 LGHDT and CDR2 YNNKEL (reference sequence). The CDR3 has 12 residues. Trimming shortened V by 2 bases and J by 4 bases, and 5 bases separated the two germline ends.

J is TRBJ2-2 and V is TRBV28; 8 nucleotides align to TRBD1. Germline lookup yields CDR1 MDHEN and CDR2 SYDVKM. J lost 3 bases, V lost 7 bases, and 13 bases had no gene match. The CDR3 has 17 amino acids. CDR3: CASTNPWLDRDTGELFF. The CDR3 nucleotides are TGTGCCAGCACCAACCCTTGGTTGGACAGGGACACCGGGGAGCTGTTTTTT.

The CDR3 DNA is TGTGCCAGCAGTGCCAGGGGGTATACTGAAGCTTTCTTT. Translation: CASSARGYTEAFF. The V call is TRBV12-3 or TRBV12-4, the J call TRBJ1-1; 7 bases fit TRBD1. This CDR3 spans 13 amino acids. V dropped 5 bases and J dropped 5; count of bases not matched to a gene: 5.

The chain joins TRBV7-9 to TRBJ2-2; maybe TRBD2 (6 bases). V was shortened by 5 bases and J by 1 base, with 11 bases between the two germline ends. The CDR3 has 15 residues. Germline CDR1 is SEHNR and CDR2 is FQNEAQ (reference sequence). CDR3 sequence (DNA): TGTGCCAGCAGCAAGAGGGACTGGAACACCGGGGAGCTGTTTTTT. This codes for CASSKRDWNTGELFF.

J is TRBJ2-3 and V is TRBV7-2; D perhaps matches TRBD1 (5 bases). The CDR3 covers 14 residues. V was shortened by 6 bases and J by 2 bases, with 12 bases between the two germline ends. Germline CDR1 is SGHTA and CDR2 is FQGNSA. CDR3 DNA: TGTGCCAGCAGGACTGGACAAACCACAGATACGCAGTATTTT. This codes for CASRTGQTTDTQYF.

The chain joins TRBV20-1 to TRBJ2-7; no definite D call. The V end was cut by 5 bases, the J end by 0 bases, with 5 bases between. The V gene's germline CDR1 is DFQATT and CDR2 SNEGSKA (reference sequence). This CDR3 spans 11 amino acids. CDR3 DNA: TGCAGTGCTCCTGCCTCCTACGAGCAGTACTTC. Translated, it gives CSAPASYEQYF.

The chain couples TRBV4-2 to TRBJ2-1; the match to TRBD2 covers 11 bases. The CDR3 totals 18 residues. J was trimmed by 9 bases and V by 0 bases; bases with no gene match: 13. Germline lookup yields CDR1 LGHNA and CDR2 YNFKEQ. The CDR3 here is CASSQETSGTLSLGEQFF. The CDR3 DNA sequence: TGTGCCAGCAGCCAAGAGACTAGCGGGACCCTGTCCCTAGGTGAGCAGTTCTTC.